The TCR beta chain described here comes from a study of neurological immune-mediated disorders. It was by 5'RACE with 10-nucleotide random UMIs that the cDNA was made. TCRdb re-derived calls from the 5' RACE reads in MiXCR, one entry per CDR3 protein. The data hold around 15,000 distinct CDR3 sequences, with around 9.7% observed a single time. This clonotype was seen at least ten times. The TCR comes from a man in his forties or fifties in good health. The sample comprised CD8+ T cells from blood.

This CDR3 reads CASSPAIEAAEQYF. CDR3 sequence (DNA): TGTGCCAGCAGCCCCGCAATCGAGGCAGCTGAGCAGTACTTC. The chain has TRBV7-9 and TRBJ2-7, with D unresolved. The CDR3 is made up of 14 amino acids. V was trimmed by 5 bases and J by 7 bases, leaving 18 bases between them. Germline values: CDR1 SEHNR, CDR2 FQNEAQ (reference sequence). Variable domain in full (rest from reference TRBV7-9 and TRBJ2-7): DTGVSQNPRHKITKRGQNVTFRCDPISEHNRLYWYRQTLGQGPEFLTYFQNEAQLEKSRLLSDRFSAERPKGSFSTLEIQRTEQGDSAMYLCASSPAIEAAEQYFGPGTRLTVT.